The 26 T cell receptor beta chains in this list originate from one sample, sequenced in a study of shared clonotypes between healthy human individuals. Using immunoSEQ multiplex PCR, the repertoire was profiled, and TCRdb retains in-frame clones only, with some absent. The data show a few million clones, with about 94% seen just once and around 0.13% held by the top ten. Source material: naive CD4+ T cells sorted from blood. Sample subset: CD45RA+ positively selected. These receptors all come from a man aged 18 to 29 in good health.

This chain connects TRBV28 to TRBJ1-1; D gene uncertain. CDR3 size: 12 residues. From germline, CDR1 is MDHEN and CDR2 SYDVKM. V lost 2 bases and J lost 7, with 8 bases in between. The CDR3 sequence: CASSLPGFEAFF. CDR3 DNA: TGTGCCAGCAGTTTACCGGGATTTGAAGCTTTCTTT.

This chain uses TRBV4-3 with TRBJ2-6; D is possibly TRBD1 or TRBD2 (5 bases each). The length of the CDR3 is 17 residues. Germline CDR1 LGHNA, CDR2 YSLEER. Trimming took 4 bases from V and 0 from J, leaving 13 bases between them. CDR3 sequence reads: CASSPGTVSSGANVLTF. CDR3 nucleotide sequence: TGCGCCAGCAGCCCGGGGACCGTAAGCTCTGGGGCCAACGTCCTGACTTTC.

This rearrangement joins TRBV2 to TRBJ2-7, with 11 bases matching TRBD1. The V and J ends lost 5 bases and 0 bases, in that order; junction bases with no gene match: 3. There are 15 residues in the CDR3. From germline, CDR1 is SNHLY and CDR2 FYNNEI. The CDR3 DNA reads as TGTGCCAGCAGTCGAGGGACAGGGGGCTCCTACGAGCAGTACTTC. Its translation: CASSRGTGGSYEQYF.

The rearrangement uses TRBV19 and TRBJ1-1; a possible D gene is TRBD1 (6 bases). V was pared by 6 bases and J by 0 bases, with 17 bases between. CDR3 length equals 16 residues. CDR1 LNHDA and CDR2 SQIVND come from the germline V gene (reference sequence). The CDR3 is CASSTLGQTMNTEAFF. CDR3 bases: TGTGCCAGTAGCACCCTTGGACAGACCATGAACACTGAAGCTTTCTTT.

V usage is TRBV5-1 and J usage is TRBJ2-5, with 13 bases matching TRBD2. Per germline, CDR1 SGHRS and CDR2 YFSETQ. This CDR3 has 14 residues. V was pared by 4 bases and J by 5 bases, with 2 bases of the junction left unmatched. The CDR3 sequence is CASSVGLAGETQYF. The CDR3 bases are TGCGCCAGCAGCGTGGGACTAGCGGGGGAGACCCAGTACTTC.

The rearrangement uses TRBV30 and TRBJ2-1; D not resolved. Per germline, CDR1 GTSNPN and CDR2 SVGIG (reference sequence). The V and J ends lost 4 bases and 4 bases respectively, with 14 bases between them. The CDR3 has 14 amino acids. Written as DNA, the CDR3 is TGTGCCTGGACCCCACCGGCTAGGTACAATGAGCAGTTCTTC. Protein: CAWTPPARYNEQFF.

The chain joins TRBV6-6 to TRBJ1-4; the match to TRBD1 covers 9 bases. The germline V gene has CDR1 MNHNY and CDR2 SVGAGI (reference sequence). V trimming: 0 bases; J trimming: 5 bases; junction bases outside the gene matches: 1. The length of the CDR3 is 15 residues. The CDR3 sequence: CASSYSGTGNEKLFF. CDR3 DNA sequence: TGTGCCAGCAGTTACTCCGGGACAGGGAATGAAAAACTGTTTTTT.

Details on this clone: Other nucleotide sequences in the sample specify the same CDR3. V gene TRBV6-1 combines with J gene TRBJ1-5, with D hard to call. The CDR3 runs 12 residues. V lost 4 bases and J lost 5, with 6 bases in between. Germline CDR1 reads MNHNS; CDR2 reads SASEGT. In nucleotides, the CDR3 is TGTGCCAGCAGTGTTCAGGATCAGCCCCAGCATTTT. Amino acid sequence: CASSVQDQPQHF.

In this sample, this clone turned up once. Written as DNA, the CDR3 is TGCGCCAGCAGCTGGGGTAGGACCGGGGATGGCTACACCTTC. It is translated as CASSWGRTGDGYTF. The chain uses TRBV5-1 and TRBJ1-2; no clear D gene. V was cut by 3 bases and J by 6 bases, with 15 bases left in between. The CDR3 runs to 14 residues. Germline-derived CDR1 and CDR2 are SGHRS and YFSETQ.

The chain joins TRBV11-3 to TRBJ1-2, with a tentative D call TRBD1 (5 bases). This CDR3 comprises 16 residues. The germline gives CDR1 SGHNT, CDR2 YENEEA. V dropped 3 bases and J dropped 2 bases, with 16 bases sitting between them. The CDR3 reads CASSFGGAGENYGYTF. The CDR3 bases are TGTGCCAGCAGCTTCGGGGGTGCGGGTGAGAACTATGGCTACACCTTC.

The chain links TRBV7-9 to TRBJ1-1; D call uncertain. The V gene lost 2 bases and the J gene lost 0 bases, with 13 bases spanning the gap. In germline, CDR1 is SEHNR, CDR2 FQNEAQ (reference sequence). This CDR3 spans 16 amino acids. CDR3 in DNA: TGTGCCAGCAGCTTACTTGGACTACTCATGAACACTGAAGCTTTCTTT. Translated: CASSLLGLLMNTEAFF. Variable domain in full (rest from reference TRBV7-9 and TRBJ1-1): DTGVSQNPRHKITKRGQNVTFRCDPISEHNRLYWYRQTLGQGPEFLTYFQNEAQLEKSRLLSDRFSAERPKGSFSTLEIQRTEQGDSAMYLCASSLLGLLMNTEAFFGQGTRLTVV.

The chain employs TRBV10-3 and TRBJ2-1; D uncertain. CDR3 length: 12 residues. Trimming removed 5 bases from V and 6 bases from J, with 8 bases in between. Per germline, CDR1 ENHRY and CDR2 SYGVKD. In DNA form, the CDR3 reads TGTGCCATCAGTCCAGCCATCAATGAGCAGTTCTTC. The encoded protein is CAISPAINEQFF.

This rearrangement joins TRBV10-1 to TRBJ2-7; weak D call: TRBD1 (6 bases). V lost 0 bases to trimming and J lost 3 bases, with 6 bases between them. From germline, CDR1 is WNHNN and CDR2 SYGVQD (reference sequence). This CDR3 contains 13 residues. The CDR3 coding sequence is TGCGCCAGCAGTGAGTCCAGGGGCTACGAGCAGTACTTC. It codes for CASSESRGYEQYF.

This clone showed up just once. This chain joins TRBV10-1 and TRBJ1-1; 10 bases align to TRBD1. The CDR3 has 16 amino acids. With V trimmed by 2 bases and J by 5 bases, 8 bases remained unmatched. The germline V gene has CDR1 WNHNN and CDR2 SYGVQD (reference sequence). This chain's CDR3 is CASSEARTGGKTEAFF. In DNA, the CDR3 is TGCGCCAGCAGTGAGGCACGGACAGGGGGAAAGACTGAAGCTTTCTTT.

The chain has TRBV6-5 and TRBJ1-2; TRBD1 agrees at 7 bases. Germline V gene lookup returns CDR1 MNHEY and CDR2 SVGAGI. The ends lost 5 bases at V and 7 bases at J; junction bases unmatched: 4. The CDR3 consists of 12 residues. CDR3 amino acids: CASSPTGTGYTF. The CDR3 DNA is TGTGCCAGCAGTCCGACAGGGACTGGCTACACCTTC.

V usage is TRBV4-3 and J usage is TRBJ1-2; D remains ambiguous. There are 14 residues in the CDR3. Germline CDR1 is LGHNA and CDR2 is YSLEER. V was trimmed by 0 bases and J by 8 bases, leaving 13 bases between them. The CDR3 loop is CASSQETEARGYTF. The CDR3 nucleotides read TGCGCCAGCAGCCAAGAAACAGAGGCTAGAGGCTACACCTTC.

The J gene is TRBJ1-6, the V gene TRBV7-9; D is perhaps TRBD1 (5 bases). The germline V gene encodes CDR1 SEHNR and CDR2 FQNEAQ (reference sequence). V shed 3 bases and J shed 7 bases, with 16 bases lying between them. This CDR3 comprises 16 residues. The CDR3 spells CASSFWGREGNSPLHF. As DNA, the CDR3 is TGTGCCAGCAGCTTTTGGGGCAGGGAAGGAAATTCACCCCTCCACTTT.

This sequence joins TRBV9 and TRBJ2-7, with 11 bases that match TRBD2. Trimming took 4 bases from V and 4 from J; bases not matched to a gene: 7. The CDR3 loop spans 15 amino acids. Per the germline V gene, CDR1 is SGDLS and CDR2 is YYNGEE. As DNA, the CDR3 is TGTGCCAGCAGCCCCACTAGCGGGAGCGGGTACGAGCAGTACTTC. It codes for CASSPTSGSGYEQYF.

V gene TRBV29-1 combines with J gene TRBJ1-4, with TRBD1 as a possible D gene (5 bases). The germline V gene has CDR1 SQVTM and CDR2 ANQGSEA. CDR3 length: 13 residues. Trimming stripped 6 bases from V and 4 bases from J, with 12 bases between. The CDR3 sequence: CSVGGTGNEKLFF. CDR3 DNA sequence: TGCAGCGTCGGGGGGACGGGTAATGAAAAACTGTTTTTT. The full variable domain, its missing parts supplied by reference TRBV29-1 and TRBJ1-4, is SAVISQKPSRDICQRGTSLTIQCQVDSQVTMMFWYRQQPGQSLTLIATANQGSEATYESGFVIDKFPISRPNLTFSTLTVSNMSPEDSSIYLCSVGGTGNEKLFFGSGTQLSVL.

Only one count was recorded for this clone. The genes are TRBV28 and TRBJ1-5, with D possibly being TRBD1 (6 bases). V dropped 7 bases and J dropped 5 bases, with 15 bases sitting between them. CDR3 length equals 14 residues. CDR1 and CDR2 (germline): MDHEN, SYDVKM. The CDR3 DNA reads as TGTGCCAGCACAACAGGGAGTGGGGATCAGCCCCAGCATTTT. Encoded protein: CASTTGSGDQPQHF.

The chain combines TRBV30 with TRBJ2-2; TRBD2 matches at 10 bases. Unmatched junction bases numbered 5, after V lost 3 bases and J lost 4 bases. Germline CDR1 is GTSNPN and CDR2 is SVGIG (reference sequence). CDR3 size: 15 residues. This chain's CDR3 is CAWRVAGGLTGELFF. CDR3 coding DNA: TGTGCCTGGAGAGTAGCGGGAGGCCTCACCGGGGAGCTGTTTTTT.

Comment on this clone: Because the CDR3 is missing its conserved closing phenylalanine or tryptophan, this is likely a read error. The DNA is left out, because the CDR3 cannot be placed on it with certainty; the CDR3 is given as TCRdb lists it. The chain recombines TRBV5-3 with TRBJ1-1. TRBV5-3 is given ORF status, its function remaining uncertain. With termini counted, the CDR3 has 10 amino acids. This chain's CDR3 is CARSCFRTAM.

The CDR3: CASSDPGLNEKLFF. The CDR3 DNA is TGTGCCAGCAGTGACCCGGGTTTAAACGAAAAACTGTTTTTT. The rearrangement uses TRBV25-1 and TRBJ1-4; no clear D gene. This CDR3 region has 14 residues. Germline lookup yields CDR1 MGHDK and CDR2 SYGVNS. Deletions cut 3 bases from V and 8 bases from J, with 13 bases between. Filled out from reference TRBV25-1 and TRBJ1-4, the complete variable domain reads EADIYQTPRYLVIGTGKKITLECSQTMGHDKMYWYQQDPGMELHLIHYSYGVNSTEKGDLSSESTVSRIRTEHFPLTLESARPSHTSQYLCASSDPGLNEKLFFGSGTQLSVL.

The rearrangement joins TRBV18 to TRBJ1-2, with 7 bases matching TRBD1. The CDR3 sequence is 17 residues long. Trimming at V came to 2 bases and at J to 1 base, leaving 10 bases not matched to a gene. Germline-derived CDR1 and CDR2 are KGHSH and LQKENI. The CDR3 loop reads CASSPGLQGEDNYGYTF. Here the CDR3 DNA reads TGTGCCAGCTCACCAGGGTTGCAGGGGGAAGATAACTATGGCTACACCTTC.

A word on this clone: Other nucleotide sequences in the sample specify the same CDR3. V is TRBV2 and J is TRBJ2-5; D is possibly TRBD2 (5 bases). V shed 5 bases and J shed 1 base, with 8 bases lying between them. This CDR3 comprises 13 residues. From germline, CDR1 is SNHLY and CDR2 FYNNEI. CDR3 in amino acids: CASSSGLQETQYF. CDR3 sequence (DNA): TGTGCCAGCAGTAGCGGTCTCCAAGAGACCCAGTACTTC.

V usage is TRBV6-5 and J usage is TRBJ2-1; D unclear. Germline V gene sequence: CDR1 MNHEY, CDR2 SVGAGI. The CDR3 is made up of 13 amino acids. V gave up 8 bases and J gave up 4 bases, with 12 bases separating them. DNA of the CDR3: TGTGCCAGCGGACCGGCCGTATACAATGAGCAGTTCTTC. It encodes CASGPAVYNEQFF.